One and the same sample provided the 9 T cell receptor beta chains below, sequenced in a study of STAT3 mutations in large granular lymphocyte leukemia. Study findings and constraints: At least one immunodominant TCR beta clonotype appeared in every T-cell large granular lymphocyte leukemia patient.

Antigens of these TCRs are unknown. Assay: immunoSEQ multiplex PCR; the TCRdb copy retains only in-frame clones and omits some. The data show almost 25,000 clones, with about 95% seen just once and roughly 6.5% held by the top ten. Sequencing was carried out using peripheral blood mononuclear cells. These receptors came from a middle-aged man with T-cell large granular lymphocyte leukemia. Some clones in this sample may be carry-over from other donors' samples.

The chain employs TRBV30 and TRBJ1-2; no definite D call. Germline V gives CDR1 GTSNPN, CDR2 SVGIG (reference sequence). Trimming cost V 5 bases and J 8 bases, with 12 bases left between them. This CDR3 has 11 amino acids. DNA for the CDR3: TGTGCCTGGGCGGGGAAACAGGGCTACACCTTC. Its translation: CAWAGKQGYTF.

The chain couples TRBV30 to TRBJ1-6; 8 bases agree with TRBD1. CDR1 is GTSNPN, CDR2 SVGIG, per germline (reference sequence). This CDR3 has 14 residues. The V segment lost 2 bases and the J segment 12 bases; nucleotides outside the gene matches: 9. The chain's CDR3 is CAWSSGQVIKPLHF. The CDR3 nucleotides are TGTGCCTGGAGTTCGGGACAGGTGATTAAACCCCTCCACTTT.

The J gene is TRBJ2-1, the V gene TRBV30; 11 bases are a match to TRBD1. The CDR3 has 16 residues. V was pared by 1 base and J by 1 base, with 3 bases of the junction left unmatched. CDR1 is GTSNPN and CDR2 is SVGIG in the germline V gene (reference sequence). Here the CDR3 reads CAWSGGQGASYNEQFF. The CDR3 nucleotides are TGTGCCTGGAGTGGAGGACAGGGGGCTTCCTACAATGAGCAGTTCTTC.

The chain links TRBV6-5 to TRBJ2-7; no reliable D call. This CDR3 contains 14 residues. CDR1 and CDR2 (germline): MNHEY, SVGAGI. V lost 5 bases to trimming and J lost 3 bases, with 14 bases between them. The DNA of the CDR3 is TGTGCCAGCAGTCCCACCCCGGGCAACTACGAGCAGTACTTC. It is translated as CASSPTPGNYEQYF.

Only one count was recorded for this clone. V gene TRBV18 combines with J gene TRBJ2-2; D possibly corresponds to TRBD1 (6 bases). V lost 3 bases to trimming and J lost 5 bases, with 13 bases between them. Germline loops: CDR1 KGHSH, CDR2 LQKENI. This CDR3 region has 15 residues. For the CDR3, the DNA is TGTGCCAGCTCACCGCGGAACAGGGAGACCGGGGAGCTGTTTTTT. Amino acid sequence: CASSPRNRETGELFF.

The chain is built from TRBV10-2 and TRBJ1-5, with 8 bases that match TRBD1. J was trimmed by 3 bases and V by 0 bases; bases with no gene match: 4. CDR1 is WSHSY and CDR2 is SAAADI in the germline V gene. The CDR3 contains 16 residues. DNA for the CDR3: TGCGCCAGCAGTGAGTCCTTGGACAGGGTCAATCAGCCCCAGCATTTT. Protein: CASSESLDRVNQPQHF.

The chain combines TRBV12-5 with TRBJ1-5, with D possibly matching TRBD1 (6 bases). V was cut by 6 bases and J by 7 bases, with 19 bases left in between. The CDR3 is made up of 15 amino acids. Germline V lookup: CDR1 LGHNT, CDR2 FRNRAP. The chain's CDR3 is CASGLLQGLRQPQHF. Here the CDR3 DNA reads TGTGCTAGTGGCCTACTTCAGGGGCTTCGGCAGCCCCAGCATTTT.

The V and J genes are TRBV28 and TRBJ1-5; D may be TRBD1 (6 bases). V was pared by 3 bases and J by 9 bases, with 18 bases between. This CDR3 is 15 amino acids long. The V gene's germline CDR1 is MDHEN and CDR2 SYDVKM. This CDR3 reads CASSFREGGVRPQHF. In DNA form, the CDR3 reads TGTGCCAGCAGTTTTCGGGAGGGGGGAGTGAGGCCCCAGCATTTT. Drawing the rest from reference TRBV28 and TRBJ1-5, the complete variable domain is DVKVTQSSRYLVKRTGEKVFLECVQDMDHENMFWYRQDPGLGLRLIYFSYDVKMKEKGDIPEGYSVSREKKERFSLILESASTNQTSMYLCASSFREGGVRPQHFGDGTRLSIL.

The DNA for the CDR3 is TGTGCCTGGTCTATGGGCTATGGCTACACCTTC. Its translation is CAWSMGYGYTF. The chain carries TRBV30 and TRBJ1-2; D is unclear. V was clipped by 5 bases and J by 4 bases, with 8 bases between them. This CDR3 contains 11 residues. Germline lookup yields CDR1 GTSNPN and CDR2 SVGIG (reference sequence).